Below are 12 T cell receptor beta chains sequenced from a single sample in a study of shared clonotypes between healthy human individuals. The table came from immunoSEQ multiplex PCR; TCRdb's copy has only in-frame clones and leaves some out. The sample has around 550,000 clones; about 95% are singletons. Material for sequencing was naive CD4+ T cells sorted from blood. Subset specified: CD45RA+ positively selected. The receptors originated from a woman under 40 in good health.

The chain is built from TRBV2 and TRBJ2-1, with 11 positions matching TRBD2. V gave up 6 bases and J gave up 9 bases; unmatched junction bases: 7. This CDR3 comprises 14 residues. CDR1 and CDR2 (germline): SNHLY, FYNNEI. In DNA form, the CDR3 reads TGTGCCAGCAGGTCACTAGCGGGAGAGGCTGAGCAGTTCTTC. This gives the protein CASRSLAGEAEQFF. Together with reference TRBV2 and TRBJ2-1, the CDR3 gives the full variable domain: EPEVTQTPSHQVTQMGQEVILRCVPISNHLYFYWYRQILGQKVEFLVSFYNNEISEKSEIFDDQFSVERPDGSNFTLKIRSTKLEDSAMYFCASRSLAGEAEQFFGPGTRLTVL.

The chain couples TRBV7-7 to TRBJ2-7; D may be TRBD2 (6 bases). The CDR3 runs to 14 residues. V lost 5 bases, J lost 7 bases, and 18 bases lay in between. Germline V gives CDR1 SSHAT, CDR2 FNYEAQ (reference sequence). Written as DNA, the CDR3 is TGTGCCAGCAGCACGACACTAGCCTCGGGGGAGCAGTACTTC. Protein: CASSTTLASGEQYF. The variable domain in full, completed from reference TRBV7-7 and TRBJ2-7, reads GAGVSQSPRYKVTKRGQDVTLRCDPISSHATLYWYQQALGQGPEFLTYFNYEAQPDKSGLPSDRFSAERPEGSISTLTIQRTEQRDSAMYRCASSTTLASGEQYFGPGTRLTVT.

This chain joins TRBV7-8 and TRBJ2-7; D may be TRBD1 (5 bases). Trimming took off 1 base at V and 2 bases at J, with 12 bases between the two ends. The germline gives CDR1 SGHVS, CDR2 FQNEAQ. This CDR3 comprises 15 residues. The CDR3 sequence: CASSLGTTRTYEQYF. The CDR3 DNA follows: TGTGCCAGCAGCTTAGGGACAACAAGGACCTACGAGCAGTACTTC.

Points on this clone: The sample has other DNA sequences that encode this CDR3 too. V and J are TRBV20-1 and TRBJ1-1, with D unresolved. This CDR3 has 11 amino acids. Germline V lookup: CDR1 DFQATT, CDR2 SNEGSKA (reference sequence). V was shortened by 6 bases and J by 1 base, with 6 bases between the two germline ends. The DNA of the CDR3 is TGCAGTGCCGCGGGGAACACTGAAGCTTTCTTT. Protein product: CSAAGNTEAFF.

The chain combines TRBV19 with TRBJ1-6; D is ambiguous. CDR3 size: 16 residues. From germline, CDR1 is LNHDA and CDR2 SQIVND (reference sequence). V lost 2 bases, J lost 3 bases, and 11 bases lay in between. CDR3 in DNA: TGTGCCAGTAGTATAAGAGGACGGAACTATAATTCACCCCTCCACTTT. Amino acids: CASSIRGRNYNSPLHF. Supplemented by reference TRBV19 and TRBJ1-6, the full variable domain reads DGGITQSPKYLFRKEGQNVTLSCEQNLNHDAMYWYRQDPGQGLRLIYYSQIVNDFQKGDIAEGYSVSREKKESFPLTVTSAQKNPTAFYLCASSIRGRNYNSPLHFGNGTRLTVT.

The gene calls are TRBV7-9 and TRBJ1-4, with 12 bases fitting TRBD1. This CDR3 has 15 amino acids. Losses at the gene ends were 5 bases for V and 8 bases for J; bases not matched to a gene: 6. Germline V gene data show CDR1 as SEHNR and CDR2 as FQNEAQ (reference sequence). The chain's CDR3 is CASSPGGTGGEKLFF. In nucleotides, the CDR3 is TGTGCCAGCAGCCCGGGCGGGACAGGGGGCGAAAAACTGTTTTTT.

The chain joins TRBV29-1 to TRBJ1-1; no reliable D call. Germline values: CDR1 SQVTM, CDR2 ANQGSEA. This CDR3 comprises 13 residues. V was shortened by 6 bases and J by 0 bases, with 11 bases between the two germline ends. Written as DNA, the CDR3 is TGCAGCGTGGTCGGGCTGGTGAACACTGAAGCTTTCTTT. This sequence encodes CSVVGLVNTEAFF.

The chain uses TRBV5-4 and TRBJ2-3, with D perhaps assigned TRBD1 or TRBD2 (5 bases each). The CDR3 is 12 residues long. Trimming shortened V by 5 bases and J by 6 bases, and 10 bases separated the two germline ends. In germline, CDR1 is SGHNT, CDR2 YYREEE (reference sequence). As DNA, the CDR3 is TGTGCCAGCAGGATATGGGGGGATACGCAGTATTTT. Translated, it gives CASRIWGDTQYF. The full variable domain, rest sourced from reference TRBV5-4 and TRBJ2-3, is ETGVTQSPTHLIKTRGQQVTLRCSSQSGHNTVSWYQQALGQGPQFIFQYYREEENGRGNFPPRFSGLQFPNYSSELNVNALELDDSALYLCASRIWGDTQYFGPGTRLTVL.

The chain joins TRBV28 to TRBJ1-5; D may be TRBD1 (6 bases). Trimming left V 3 bases short and J 3 bases short, with 12 bases between. Germline V gene data show CDR1 as MDHEN and CDR2 as SYDVKM. CDR3 length: 15 residues. This CDR3 is CASSFPGQFNQPQHF. For the CDR3, the DNA is TGTGCCAGCAGTTTTCCCGGACAGTTCAATCAGCCCCAGCATTTT. The whole variable domain, filled in from reference TRBV28 and TRBJ1-5, reads DVKVTQSSRYLVKRTGEKVFLECVQDMDHENMFWYRQDPGLGLRLIYFSYDVKMKEKGDIPEGYSVSREKKERFSLILESASTNQTSMYLCASSFPGQFNQPQHFGDGTRLSIL.

The chain is built from TRBV6-5 and TRBJ2-7; 7 positions agree with TRBD2. The J segment lost 5 bases and the V segment lost 2 bases, leaving 9 bases of the junction unmatched. The CDR3 totals 15 residues. CDR1 and CDR2 from the germline V gene are MNHEY and SVGAGI. The CDR3 here is CASSYEAGVIHEQYF. The DNA for the CDR3 is TGTGCCAGCAGTTACGAGGCGGGAGTTATCCACGAGCAGTACTTC.

This sequence joins TRBV4-2 and TRBJ2-5, with TRBD2 identical over 13 bases. This CDR3 is built from 16 residues. With 4 bases clipped from V and 5 bases from J, the junction kept 7 bases outside the gene matches. From germline, CDR1 is LGHNA and CDR2 YNFKEQ. The DNA of the CDR3 is TGTGCCAGCAGCCTCCGGACTAGCGGGAGTTTGGAGACCCAGTACTTC. It yields the protein CASSLRTSGSLETQYF.

V and J are TRBV29-1 and TRBJ2-1, with 11 bases that match TRBD1. Germline V gene data show CDR1 as SQVTM and CDR2 as ANQGSEA. Germline trimming cut 5 bases from V and 6 bases from J; bases unmatched to any gene: 6. The CDR3 is 14 residues long. CDR3: CSVLGQGASNEQFF. CDR3 coding DNA: TGCAGCGTTCTTGGACAGGGGGCGTCCAATGAGCAGTTCTTC.